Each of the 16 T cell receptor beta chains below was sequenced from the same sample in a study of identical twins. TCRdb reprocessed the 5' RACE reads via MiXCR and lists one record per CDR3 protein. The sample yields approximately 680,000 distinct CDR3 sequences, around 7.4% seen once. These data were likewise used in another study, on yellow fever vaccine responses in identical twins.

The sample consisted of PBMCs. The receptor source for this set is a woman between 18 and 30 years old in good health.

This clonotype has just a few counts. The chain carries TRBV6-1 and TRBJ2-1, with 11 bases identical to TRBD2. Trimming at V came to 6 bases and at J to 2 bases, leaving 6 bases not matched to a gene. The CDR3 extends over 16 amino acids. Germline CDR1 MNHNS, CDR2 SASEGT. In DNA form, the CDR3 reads TGTGCCAGCAGGTCGCTAGCGGGAGGAACCTACAATGAGCAGTTCTTC. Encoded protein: CASRSLAGGTYNEQFF.

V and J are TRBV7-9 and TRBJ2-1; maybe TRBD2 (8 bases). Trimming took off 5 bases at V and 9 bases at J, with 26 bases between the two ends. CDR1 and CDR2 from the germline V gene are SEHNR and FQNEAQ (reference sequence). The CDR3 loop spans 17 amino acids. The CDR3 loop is CASSPPGGDISGGEQFF. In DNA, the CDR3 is TGTGCCAGCAGCCCCCCCGGGGGGGACATCTCAGGGGGTGAGCAGTTCTTC. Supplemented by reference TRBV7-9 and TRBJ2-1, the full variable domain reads DTGVSQNPRHKITKRGQNVTFRCDPISEHNRLYWYRQTLGQGPEFLTYFQNEAQLEKSRLLSDRFSAERPKGSFSTLEIQRTEQGDSAMYLCASSPPGGDISGGEQFFGPGTRLTVL.

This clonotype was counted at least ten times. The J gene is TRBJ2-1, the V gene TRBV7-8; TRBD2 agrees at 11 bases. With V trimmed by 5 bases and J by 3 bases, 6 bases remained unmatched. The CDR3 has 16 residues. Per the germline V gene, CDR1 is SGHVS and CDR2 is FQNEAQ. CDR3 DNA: TGTGCCAGCAGCCGAGGGACTAGCGGAGTCTACAATGAGCAGTTCTTC. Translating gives CASSRGTSGVYNEQFF.

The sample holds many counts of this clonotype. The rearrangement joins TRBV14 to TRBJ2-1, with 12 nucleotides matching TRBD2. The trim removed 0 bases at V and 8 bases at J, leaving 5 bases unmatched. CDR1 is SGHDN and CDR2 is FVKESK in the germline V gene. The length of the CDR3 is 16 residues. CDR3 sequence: CASSQDRLAGVDEQFF. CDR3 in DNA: TGTGCCAGCAGCCAAGATCGACTAGCGGGAGTTGATGAGCAGTTCTTC.

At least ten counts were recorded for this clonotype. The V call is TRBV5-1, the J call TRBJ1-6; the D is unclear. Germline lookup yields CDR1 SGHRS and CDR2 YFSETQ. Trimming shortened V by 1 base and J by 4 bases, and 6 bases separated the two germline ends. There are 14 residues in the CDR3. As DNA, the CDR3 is TGCGCCAGCAGCTTGCAGGAGTATAATTCACCCCTCCACTTT. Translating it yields CASSLQEYNSPLHF.

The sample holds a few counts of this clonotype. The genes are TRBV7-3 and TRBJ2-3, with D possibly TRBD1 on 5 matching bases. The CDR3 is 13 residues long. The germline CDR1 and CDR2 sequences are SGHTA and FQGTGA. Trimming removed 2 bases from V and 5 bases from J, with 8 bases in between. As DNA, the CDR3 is TGTGCCAGCAGCTTAGATACAGGAGATACGCAGTATTTT. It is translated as CASSLDTGDTQYF. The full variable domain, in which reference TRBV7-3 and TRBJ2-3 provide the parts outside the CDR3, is GAGVSQTPSNKVTEKGKYVELRCDPISGHTALYWYRQSLGQGPEFLIYFQGTGAADDSGLPNDRFFAVRPEGSVSTLKIQRTERGDSAVYLCASSLDTGDTQYFGPGTRLTVL.

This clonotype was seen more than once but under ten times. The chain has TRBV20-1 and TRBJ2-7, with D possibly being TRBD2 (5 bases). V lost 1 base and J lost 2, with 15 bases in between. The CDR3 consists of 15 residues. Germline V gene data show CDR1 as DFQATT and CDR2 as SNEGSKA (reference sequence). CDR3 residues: CSARVGGSAAYEQYF. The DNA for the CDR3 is TGCAGTGCTAGAGTTGGTGGTAGCGCAGCCTACGAGCAGTACTTC.

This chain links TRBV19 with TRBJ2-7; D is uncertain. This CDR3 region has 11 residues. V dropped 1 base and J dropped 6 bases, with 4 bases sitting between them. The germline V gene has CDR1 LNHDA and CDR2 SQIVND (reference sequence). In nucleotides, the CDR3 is TGTGCCAGTAGTATAGCTTCCGAGCAGTACTTC. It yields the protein CASSIASEQYF.

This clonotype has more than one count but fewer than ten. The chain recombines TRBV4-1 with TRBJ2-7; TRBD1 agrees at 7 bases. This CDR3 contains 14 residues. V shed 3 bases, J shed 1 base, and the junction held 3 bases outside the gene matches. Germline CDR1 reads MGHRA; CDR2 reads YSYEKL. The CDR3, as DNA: TGCGCCAGCAGCCACCCGGGACAGTCCTACGAGCAGTACGTC. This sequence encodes CASSHPGQSYEQYV.

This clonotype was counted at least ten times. This chain's CDR3 is CASSFEGRTDTQYF. The CDR3 nucleotides read TGCGCCAGCAGCTTTGAGGGACGAACAGATACGCAGTATTTT. This chain links TRBV5-1 with TRBJ2-3; D possibly uses TRBD1 or TRBD2 (5 bases each). CDR1 is SGHRS, CDR2 YFSETQ, per germline. Trimming cost V 2 bases and J 3 bases, with 10 bases left between them. The length of the CDR3 is 14 residues.

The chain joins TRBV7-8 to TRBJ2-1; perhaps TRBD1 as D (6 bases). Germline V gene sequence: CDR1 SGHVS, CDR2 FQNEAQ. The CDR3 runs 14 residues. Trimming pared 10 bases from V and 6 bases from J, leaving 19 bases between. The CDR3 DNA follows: TGTGCCATTCTACGGACAGTATTAATCAATGAGCAGTTCTTC. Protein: CAILRTVLINEQFF.

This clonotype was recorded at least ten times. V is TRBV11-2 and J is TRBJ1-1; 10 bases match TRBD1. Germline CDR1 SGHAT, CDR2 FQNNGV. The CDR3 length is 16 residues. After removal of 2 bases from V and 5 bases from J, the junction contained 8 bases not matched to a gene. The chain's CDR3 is CASSLPPGQGLTEAFF. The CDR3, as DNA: TGTGCCAGCAGCTTACCCCCGGGACAGGGGCTGACTGAAGCTTTCTTT.

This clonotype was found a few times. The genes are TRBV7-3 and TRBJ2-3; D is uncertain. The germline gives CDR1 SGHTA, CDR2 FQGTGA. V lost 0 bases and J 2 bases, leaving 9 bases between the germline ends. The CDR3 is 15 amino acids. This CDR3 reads CASSLTRTATDTQYF. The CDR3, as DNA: TGTGCCAGCAGCTTAACGCGTACGGCCACAGATACGCAGTATTTT. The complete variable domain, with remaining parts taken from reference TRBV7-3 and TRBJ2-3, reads GAGVSQTPSNKVTEKGKYVELRCDPISGHTALYWYRQSLGQGPEFLIYFQGTGAADDSGLPNDRFFAVRPEGSVSTLKIQRTERGDSAVYLCASSLTRTATDTQYFGPGTRLTVL.

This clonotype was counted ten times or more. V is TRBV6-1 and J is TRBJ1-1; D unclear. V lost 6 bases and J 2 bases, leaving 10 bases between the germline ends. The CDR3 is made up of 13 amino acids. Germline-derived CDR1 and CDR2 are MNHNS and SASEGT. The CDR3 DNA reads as TGTGCCAGCAGAGGTCATGGAAACACTGAAGCTTTCTTT. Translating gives CASRGHGNTEAFF.

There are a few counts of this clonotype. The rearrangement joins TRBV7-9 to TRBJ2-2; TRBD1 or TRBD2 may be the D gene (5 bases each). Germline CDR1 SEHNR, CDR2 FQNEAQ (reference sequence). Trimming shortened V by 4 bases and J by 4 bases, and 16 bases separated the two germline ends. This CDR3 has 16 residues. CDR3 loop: CASSSTPGRSTGELFF. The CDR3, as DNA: TGTGCCAGCAGCTCCACCCCGGGACGGTCCACCGGGGAGCTGTTTTTT.

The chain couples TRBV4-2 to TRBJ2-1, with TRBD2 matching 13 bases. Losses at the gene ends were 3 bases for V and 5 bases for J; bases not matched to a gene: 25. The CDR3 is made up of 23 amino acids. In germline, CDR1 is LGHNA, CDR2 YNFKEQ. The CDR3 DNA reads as TGTGCCAGCAGCCAGTTTATTCGGGACAACTCAGAACTAGCGGGGGGGGAAAACAATGAGCAGTTCTTC. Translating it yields CASSQFIRDNSELAGGENNEQFF.